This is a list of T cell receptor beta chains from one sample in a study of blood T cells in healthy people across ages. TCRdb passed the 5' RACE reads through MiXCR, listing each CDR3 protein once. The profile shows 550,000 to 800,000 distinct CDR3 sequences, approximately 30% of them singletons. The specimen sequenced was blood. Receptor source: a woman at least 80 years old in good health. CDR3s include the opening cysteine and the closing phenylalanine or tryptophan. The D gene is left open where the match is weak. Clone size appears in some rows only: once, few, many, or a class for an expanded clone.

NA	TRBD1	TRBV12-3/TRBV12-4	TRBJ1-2	TGTGCCAGTTCCCCCACAGGGGAACTTTATGGCTACACCTTC	CASSPTGELYGYTF
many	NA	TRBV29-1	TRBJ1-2	TGCAGCGTTGAAACCCCGGAAAACTATGGCTACACCTTC	CSVETPENYGYTF
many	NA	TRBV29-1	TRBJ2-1	TGCAGCGTTCTAAACCCCGGGACGGGGGTTTACAATGAGCAGTTCTTC	CSVLNPGTGVYNEQFF
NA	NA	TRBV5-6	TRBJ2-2	TGTGCCAGCGCCCTTTTGGGGGGCGGAAACACCGGGGAGCTGTTTTTT	CASALLGGGNTGELFF
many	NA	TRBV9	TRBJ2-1	TGTGCCAGCGGGGGGGCCTTGACCCCCTACAATGAGCAGTTCTTC	CASGGALTPYNEQFF
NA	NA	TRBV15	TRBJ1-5	TGTGCCACCAGCAGAGATGTTTCGGGCAATCAGCCCCAGCATTTT	CATSRDVSGNQPQHF
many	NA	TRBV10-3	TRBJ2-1	TGTGCCATCAGGGGAGGGGGGGGCTCCTACAATGAGCAGTTCTTC	CAIRGGGGSYNEQFF
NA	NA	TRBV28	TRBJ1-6	TGTGCCGGCAGCTTATCGCAGGCTGGCAATTCACCCCTCCACTTT	CAGSLSQAGNSPLHF
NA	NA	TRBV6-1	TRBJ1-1	TGTGCCAGCTTCGGCAGATGGAACACTGAAGCTTTCTTT	CASFGRWNTEAFF
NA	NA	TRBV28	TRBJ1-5	TGTGCCAGCAGTTTCTATATGGGAGGTCAGCCCCAGCATTTT	CASSFYMGGQPQHF
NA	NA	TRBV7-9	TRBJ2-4	TGTGCCAGCAGTTTATCTGAGCAAAACATTCAGTACTTC	CASSLSEQNIQYF
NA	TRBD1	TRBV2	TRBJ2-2	TGTGCCCTACAAAGAGGGGGACAGCGAACCGGGGAGCTGTTTTTT	CALQRGGQRTGELFF
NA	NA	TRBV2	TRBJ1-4	TGTGCCAGCAGTCTACAGGCGGGTGCAGCTAATGAAAAACTGTTTTTT	CASSLQAGAANEKLFF
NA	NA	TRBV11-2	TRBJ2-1	TGTGCCAGCAGCCCTTCCTTTCGGGGGATTGGGTCCTACAATGAGCGGTTCTTC	CASSPSFRGIGSYNERFF
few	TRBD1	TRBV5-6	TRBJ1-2	TGTGCCAGCAGCTTGGCCAGGGGGAAGGGTGGCTACACCTTC	CASSLARGKGGYTF
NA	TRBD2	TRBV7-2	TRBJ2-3	TGTGCCAGCAGCTTAGGGGGACTAGCGGGAGGATTTACGCAGTATTTT	CASSLGGLAGGFTQYF
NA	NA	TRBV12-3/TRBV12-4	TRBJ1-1	TGTGCCAGCAGCTCCCCGTCCGGGGTCGACACTGAAGCTTTCTTT	CASSSPSGVDTEAFF
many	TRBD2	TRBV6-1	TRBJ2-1	TGTGCCAGCAGTGCCCTAGCGGGGGGGCCTCCGTTCTTC	CASSALAGGPPFF
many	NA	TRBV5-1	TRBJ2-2	TGCGCCAGCAGCTTGGGAGGACGAAACACCGGGGAGCTGTTTTTT	CASSLGGRNTGELFF
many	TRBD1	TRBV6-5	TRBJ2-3	TGTGCCAGCAGTTACTCTTGGGACAGGGGTACAGATACGCAGTATTTT	CASSYSWDRGTDTQYF
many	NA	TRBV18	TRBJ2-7	TGTGCCAGCTCACCGAGAGTAGGAGGGGGGTCCTACGAGCAGTACTTC	CASSPRVGGGSYEQYF
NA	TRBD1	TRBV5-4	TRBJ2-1	TGTGCCAGCAGCAGGCAACAGGGGAACGGCCCCGGGGAGCAGTTCTTC	CASSRQQGNGPGEQFF
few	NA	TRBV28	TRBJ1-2	TGTGCCAGCAGTATATGGAGGGATAACTATGGCTACACCTTC	CASSIWRDNYGYTF
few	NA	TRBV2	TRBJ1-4	TGTGCCAGCTCTGGGGGACGGTTTAATGAAAAACTGTTTTTT	CASSGGRFNEKLFF